This T cell receptor beta chain was retrieved from a study of cytomegalovirus exposure and HLA in healthy donors. This clone was found once. Its target is unknown. Generated by immunoSEQ multiplex PCR, the TCRdb table keeps only in-frame clones and is missing some. The sample has 90,000 to 120,000 clones; around 82% are singletons. Findings and limits, study-wide: One later analysis, an examination of the 120 validation repertoires, found that first-cohort TCR clusters tended to co-occur in them.

The length of the CDR3 is 15 residues. Germline V gene data show CDR1 as MDHEN and CDR2 as SYDVKM. V was shortened by 6 bases and J by 3 bases, with 17 bases between the two germline ends. The chain has TRBV28 and TRBJ1-2; D unresolved. The sequence derives from a woman aged 18-35 years in good health and CMV-seronegative. Sequencing used PBMCs. CDR3 protein: CASSPGSGLDYGYTF. CDR3 bases: TGTGCCAGCAGCCCGGGGAGCGGGCTCGACTATGGCTACACCTTC.